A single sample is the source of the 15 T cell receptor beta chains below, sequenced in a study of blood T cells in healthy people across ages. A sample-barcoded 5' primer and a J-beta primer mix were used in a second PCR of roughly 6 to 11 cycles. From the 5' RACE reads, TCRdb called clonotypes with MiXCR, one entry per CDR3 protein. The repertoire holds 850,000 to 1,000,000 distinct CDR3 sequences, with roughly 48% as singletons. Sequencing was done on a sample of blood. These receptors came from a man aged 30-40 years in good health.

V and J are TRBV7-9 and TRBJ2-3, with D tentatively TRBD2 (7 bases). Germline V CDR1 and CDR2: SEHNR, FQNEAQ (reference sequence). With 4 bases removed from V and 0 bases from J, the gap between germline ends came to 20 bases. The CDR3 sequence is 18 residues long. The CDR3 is CASSSGGGGPTSTDTQYF. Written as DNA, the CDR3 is TGTGCCAGCAGCTCCGGAGGGGGGGGGCCGACTAGCACAGATACGCAGTATTTT.

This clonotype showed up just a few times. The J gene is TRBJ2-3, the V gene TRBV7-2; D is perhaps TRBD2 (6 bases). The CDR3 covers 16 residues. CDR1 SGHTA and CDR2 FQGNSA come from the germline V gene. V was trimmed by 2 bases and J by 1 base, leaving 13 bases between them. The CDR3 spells CASSLWVGGGTDTQYF. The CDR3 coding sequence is TGTGCCAGCAGCTTATGGGTCGGGGGAGGCACAGATACGCAGTATTTT.

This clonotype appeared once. The chain's CDR3 is CASHRGEETQYF. Written as DNA, the CDR3 is TGTGCCAGCCACAGGGGGGAAGAGACCCAGTACTTC. The chain uses TRBV18 and TRBJ2-5; TRBD1 aligns across 8 bases. This CDR3 is 12 amino acids long. Germline CDR1 reads KGHSH; CDR2 reads LQKENI. V shed 8 bases, J shed 3 bases, and the junction held 2 bases outside the gene matches.

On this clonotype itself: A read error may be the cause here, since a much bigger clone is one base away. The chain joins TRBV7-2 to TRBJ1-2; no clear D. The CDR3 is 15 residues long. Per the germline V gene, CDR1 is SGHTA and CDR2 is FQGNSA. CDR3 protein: CASSLVGGSLAGCTF. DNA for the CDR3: TGTGCCAGCAGCTTAGTCGGCGGCAGCCTTGCGGGCTGCACCTTC.

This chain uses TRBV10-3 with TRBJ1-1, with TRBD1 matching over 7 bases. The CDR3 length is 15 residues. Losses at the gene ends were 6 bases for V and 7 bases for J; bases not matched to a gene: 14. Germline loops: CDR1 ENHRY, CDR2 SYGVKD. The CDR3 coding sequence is TGTGCCATCAGGTCCCCTACAGGGGCCCAAATTGAAGCTTTCTTT. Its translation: CAIRSPTGAQIEAFF.

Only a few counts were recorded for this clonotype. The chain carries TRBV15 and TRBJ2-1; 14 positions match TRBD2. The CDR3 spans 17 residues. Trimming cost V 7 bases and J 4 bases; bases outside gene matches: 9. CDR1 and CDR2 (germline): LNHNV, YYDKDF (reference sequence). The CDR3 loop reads CATMHSGLAGGYNEQFF. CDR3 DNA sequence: TGTGCCACCATGCACAGCGGACTAGCGGGGGGTTACAATGAGCAGTTCTTC.

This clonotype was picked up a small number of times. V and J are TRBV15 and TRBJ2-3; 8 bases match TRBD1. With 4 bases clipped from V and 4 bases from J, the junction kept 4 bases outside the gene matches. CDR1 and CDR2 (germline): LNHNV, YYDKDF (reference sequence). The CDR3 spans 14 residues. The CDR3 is CATSTGQGPDTQYF. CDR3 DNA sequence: TGTGCCACCAGCACAGGACAGGGACCAGATACGCAGTATTTT.

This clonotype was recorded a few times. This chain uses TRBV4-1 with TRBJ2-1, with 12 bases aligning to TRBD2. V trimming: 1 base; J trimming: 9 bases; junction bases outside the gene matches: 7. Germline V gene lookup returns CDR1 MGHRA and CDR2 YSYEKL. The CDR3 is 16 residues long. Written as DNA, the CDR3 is TGCGCCAGCAGCCAAGGCGTACTAGCGGGGGGATGTGAGCAGTTCTTC. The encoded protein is CASSQGVLAGGCEQFF.

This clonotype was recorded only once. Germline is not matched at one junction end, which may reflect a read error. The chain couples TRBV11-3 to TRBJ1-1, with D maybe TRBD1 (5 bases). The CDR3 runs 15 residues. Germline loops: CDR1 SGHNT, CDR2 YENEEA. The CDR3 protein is CANSLDPPGWTEAFF. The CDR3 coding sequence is TGTGCCAACAGCTTAGATCCCCCAGGGTGGACTGAAGCTTTCTTT.

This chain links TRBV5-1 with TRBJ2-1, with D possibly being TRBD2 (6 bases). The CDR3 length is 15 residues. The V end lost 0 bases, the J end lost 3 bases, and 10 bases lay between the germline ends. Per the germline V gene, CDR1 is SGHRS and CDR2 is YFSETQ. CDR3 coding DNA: TGCGCCAGCAGCTTGGGTGCGGGGTACTACAATGAGCAGTTCTTC. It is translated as CASSLGAGYYNEQFF. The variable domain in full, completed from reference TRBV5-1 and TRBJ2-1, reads KAGVTQTPRYLIKTRGQQVTLSCSPISGHRSVSWYQQTPGQGLQFLFEYFSETQRNKGNFPGRFSGRQFSNSRSEMNVSTLELGDSALYLCASSLGAGYYNEQFFGPGTRLTVL.

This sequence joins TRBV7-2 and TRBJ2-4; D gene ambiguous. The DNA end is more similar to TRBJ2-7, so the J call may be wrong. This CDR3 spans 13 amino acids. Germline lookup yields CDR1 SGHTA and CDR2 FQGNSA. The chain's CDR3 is CASSLVFAYEQYF. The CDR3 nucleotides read TGTGCCAGCAGCTTAGTCTTTGCCTACGAGCAGTACTTC.

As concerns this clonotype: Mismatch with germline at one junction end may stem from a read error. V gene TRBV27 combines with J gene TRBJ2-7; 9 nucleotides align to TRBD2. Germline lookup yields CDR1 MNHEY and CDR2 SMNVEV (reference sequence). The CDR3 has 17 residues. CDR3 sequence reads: CTSSRTQAASGAYEQYF. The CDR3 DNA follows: TGTACCAGCAGTCGCACGCAGGCGGCTAGCGGGGCCTACGAGCAGTACTTC.

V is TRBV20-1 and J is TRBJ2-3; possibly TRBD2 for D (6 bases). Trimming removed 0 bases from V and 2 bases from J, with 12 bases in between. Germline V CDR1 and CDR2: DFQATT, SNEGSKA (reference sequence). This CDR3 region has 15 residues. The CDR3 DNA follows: TGCAGTGCTAGAGATCGCCGGGGGTACACAGATACGCAGTATTTT. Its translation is CSARDRRGYTDTQYF.

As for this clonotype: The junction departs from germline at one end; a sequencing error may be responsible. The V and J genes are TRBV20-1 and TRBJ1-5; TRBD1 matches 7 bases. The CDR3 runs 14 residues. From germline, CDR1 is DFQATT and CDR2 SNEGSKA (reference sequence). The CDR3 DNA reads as TGCGGTGCTCCCCGAGGACAGGGCAATCAGCCCCAGCATTTT. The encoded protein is CGAPRGQGNQPQHF.

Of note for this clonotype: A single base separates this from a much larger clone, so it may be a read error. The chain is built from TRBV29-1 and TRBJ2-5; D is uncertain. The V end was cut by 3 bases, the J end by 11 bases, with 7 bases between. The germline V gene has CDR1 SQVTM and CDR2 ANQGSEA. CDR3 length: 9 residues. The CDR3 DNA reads TGCAGCGTTGAGAACAAGCAGTACTTC. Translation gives CSVENKQYF.